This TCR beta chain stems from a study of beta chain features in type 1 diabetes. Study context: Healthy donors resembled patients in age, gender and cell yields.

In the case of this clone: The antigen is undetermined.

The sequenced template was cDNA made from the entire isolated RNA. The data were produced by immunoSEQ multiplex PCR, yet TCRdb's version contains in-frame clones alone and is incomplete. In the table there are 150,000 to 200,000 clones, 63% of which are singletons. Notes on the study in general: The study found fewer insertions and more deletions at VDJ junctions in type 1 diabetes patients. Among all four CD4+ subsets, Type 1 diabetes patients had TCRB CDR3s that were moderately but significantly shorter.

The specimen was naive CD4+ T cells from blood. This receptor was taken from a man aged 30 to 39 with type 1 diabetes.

CDR3 residues: CASTLAGLQETQYF. The CDR3 nucleotides are TGTGCCAGCACACTAGCGGGGCTCCAAGAGACCCAGTACTTC. J is TRBJ2-5 and V is TRBV28; TRBD2 agrees at 10 bases. CDR3 length: 14 amino acids. The germline V gene encodes CDR1 MDHEN and CDR2 SYDVKM. V gave up 7 bases and J gave up 1 base; unmatched junction bases: 3.